Below are 10 T cell receptor beta chains sequenced from a single sample in a study of graft-versus-host responses after intestinal transplantation. Libraries were prepared by immunoSEQ multiplex PCR; TCRdb keeps only in-frame clonotypes and omits some of them. The sample lists over 80,000 clones, 85% to 95% occurring once. The antigens of these receptors remain unknown. The sequenced sample was unstimulated CD8+ T cells sorted from spleen or lymph node cells, obtained before transplant. The receptors here all came from a human donor who was the organ donor for an intestinal transplant.

Points on this clone: This sample includes further DNA sequences coding for the same CDR3. V is TRBV5-1 and J is TRBJ2-7, with 8 bases lining up with TRBD2. The V gene end was trimmed by 2 bases and the J gene end by 4 bases; junction bases not matched to a gene: 2. The germline gives CDR1 SGHRS, CDR2 YFSETQ. This CDR3 is built from 13 residues. The CDR3 DNA reads TGCGCCAGCAGCTTCCGGGGGGGTTACGAGCAGTACTTC. Its protein is CASSFRGGYEQYF.

The rearrangement joins TRBV19 to TRBJ1-1; D may be TRBD1 (5 bases). This CDR3 spans 13 amino acids. V was pared by 5 bases and J by 8 bases, with 15 bases between. CDR1 is LNHDA and CDR2 is SQIVND in the germline V gene (reference sequence). CDR3 protein: CASSAPGGEEAFF. CDR3 DNA sequence: TGTGCCAGTAGTGCTCCGGGGGGGGAGGAAGCTTTCTTT.

The gene calls are TRBV19 and TRBJ1-1; perhaps TRBD1 as D (6 bases). V lost 1 base, J lost 10 bases, and 13 bases lay in between. The CDR3 loop spans 13 amino acids. CDR1 is LNHDA, CDR2 SQIVND, per germline (reference sequence). This chain's CDR3 is CASSIAARGLAFF. Written as DNA, the CDR3 is TGTGCCAGTAGTATAGCGGCCAGGGGATTAGCTTTCTTT.

The chain couples TRBV7-9 to TRBJ2-1; D is possibly TRBD2 (5 bases). CDR3 length equals 14 residues. Trimming cost V 5 bases and J 8 bases, with 16 bases left between them. Looked up from germline, CDR1 is SEHNR and CDR2 is FQNEAQ (reference sequence). CDR3: CASSQGLDRDEQFF. CDR3 sequence (DNA): TGTGCCAGCAGCCAAGGACTGGATCGCGATGAGCAGTTCTTC.

This clone was seen a few times. The chain joins TRBV7-2 to TRBJ1-1; D may be TRBD1 (5 bases). Germline V gene sequence: CDR1 SGHTA, CDR2 FQGNSA. V was trimmed by 5 bases and J by 4 bases, leaving 14 bases between them. The CDR3 covers 14 residues. The CDR3 here is CASSTWEGTTEAFF. DNA for the CDR3: TGTGCCAGCAGCACCTGGGAGGGGACCACTGAAGCTTTCTTT.

The chain carries TRBV25-1 and TRBJ2-1, with 11 bases aligning to TRBD2. The CDR3 has 12 residues. Germline V gene data show CDR1 as MGHDK and CDR2 as SYGVNS. The V gene end was trimmed by 3 bases and the J gene end by 13 bases; junction bases not matched to a gene: 2. CDR3 sequence (DNA): TGTGCCAGCAGTGACCTAGCGGGGGGACAGTTCTTC. Its protein product is CASSDLAGGQFF. The full variable domain, completed using reference TRBV25-1 and TRBJ2-1, is EADIYQTPRYLVIGTGKKITLECSQTMGHDKMYWYQQDPGMELHLIHYSYGVNSTEKGDLSSESTVSRIRTEHFPLTLESARPSHTSQYLCASSDLAGGQFFGPGTRLTVL.

The V call is TRBV4-3, the J call TRBJ2-3; possibly TRBD1 for D (5 bases). Between the trimmed V and J ends, which lost 0 bases and 1 base, there was a span of 26 bases. The CDR3 contains 21 residues. Germline CDR1 LGHNA, CDR2 YSLEER. The CDR3 DNA reads as TGCGCCAGCAGCCAAGATAGTCGATGGGATCAGGGTCGTGCTGGCACAGATACGCAGTATTTT. This codes for CASSQDSRWDQGRAGTDTQYF.

This sequence joins TRBV29-1 and TRBJ2-7; 9 nucleotides agree with TRBD1. This CDR3 has 15 amino acids. V was clipped by 6 bases and J by 2 bases; unmatched bases: 11. The germline gives CDR1 SQVTM, CDR2 ANQGSEA. CDR3 coding DNA: TGCAGCGTCGAAACTTCAGACAGGGGGGCCTACGAGCAGTACTTC. It encodes CSVETSDRGAYEQYF.

This sequence joins TRBV7-8 and TRBJ2-1, with 9 bases matching TRBD2. Germline CDR1 reads SGHVS; CDR2 reads FQNEAQ. The CDR3 has 15 residues. Trimming cost V 3 bases and J 3 bases; bases outside gene matches: 3. The CDR3 sequence is CASSFSGGSYNEQFF. For the CDR3, the DNA is TGTGCCAGCAGCTTTAGCGGGGGCAGCTACAATGAGCAGTTCTTC.

CDR3 bases: TGTGCCAGCAGTCCACCGGGTGACAGGGATCAGCCCCAGCATTTT. Translating gives CASSPPGDRDQPQHF. V usage is TRBV27 and J usage is TRBJ1-5, with 7 bases aligning to TRBD1. V was pared by 5 bases and J by 5 bases, with 9 bases of the junction left unmatched. Germline CDR1 MNHEY, CDR2 SMNVEV (reference sequence). This CDR3 has 15 residues.